This T cell receptor (beta chain) was captured by sequencing in a study of molecular identifiers for immune sequencing clone quantification. Naive CD8 T cells were sorted as CD8+CD4-CCR7+CD45RA+. It was with previously described methods and listed TCR primers that bulk TCR libraries were made. TCRdb analysed the PCR reads with MiXCR anew, one entry per CDR3 protein. This sample has hundreds of thousands of distinct CDR3 sequences, with approximately 20% found just once. Trimming shortened V by 3 bases and J by 2 bases, and 9 bases separated the two germline ends. The CDR3 loop spans 14 amino acids. Germline V gene data show CDR1 as LNHDA and CDR2 as SQIVND (reference sequence).

The chain recombines TRBV19 with TRBJ2-3; D is undetermined. The clonotype comes from a human donor in good health. Some libraries in this study had Jurkat cell RNA spiked in. Sequencing was carried out using naive CD8+ T cells from blood, with Jurkat cell RNA spiked in. Subset of the sample: FACS-sorted CD8+CD4-CCR7+CD45RA+ naive T cells. The CDR3 protein is CASSMMGNTDTQYF. The CDR3 DNA reads as TGTGCCAGTAGTATGATGGGGAACACAGATACGCAGTATTTT.